A selection of T cell receptor beta chains follows, all from one sample in a study of cytomegalovirus exposure and HLA in healthy donors. Sequencing was performed with immunoSEQ multiplex PCR; in TCRdb, only in-frame clones are kept and a portion is missing. The table shows some 110,000 clones, with 75% to 85% occurring only once. The sample taken for sequencing was PBMCs. All receptors come from a man between 18 and 29 years old in good health and CMV-seronegative. CDR3s include the opening cysteine and the closing phenylalanine or tryptophan. The order of the fields is clone size, D gene, J gene, V gene, CDR3 protein, CDR3 DNA. D genes are given only for firm matches. Where a row states a size, it is once, few, many or the class of an expanded clone; other rows omit it.

-	-	TRBJ1-2	TRBV5-1	CASSLDGGGGYTF	TGCGCCAGCAGCTTGGATGGGGGGGGTGGCTACACCTTC
-	TRBD1	TRBJ1-2	TRBV28	CASSLGGQPYGYTF	TGTGCCAGCAGTTTGGGGGGACAGCCCTATGGCTACACCTTC
-	TRBD2	TRBJ2-7	TRBV6-5	CASKQLGLAYEQYF	TGTGCCAGCAAGCAACTAGGACTAGCCTACGAGCAGTACTTC
-	-	TRBJ2-1	TRBV27	CASRQNRESSYNEQFF	TGTGCCAGCAGACAAAACAGGGAGAGCTCCTACAATGAGCAGTTCTTC
-	-	TRBJ1-5	TRBV18	CASSPSGTNSNQPQHF	TGTGCCAGCTCACCATCCGGGACTAATAGCAATCAGCCCCAGCATTTT
-	-	TRBJ2-7	TRBV7-2	CASSLIAGTYEQYF	TGTGCCAGCAGCTTGATTGCAGGGACCTACGAGCAGTACTTC
few	TRBD1	TRBJ1-2	TRBV9	CASSVAAQGAGYTF	TGTGCCAGCAGCGTAGCTGCACAGGGGGCCGGCTACACCTTC
-	-	TRBJ1-3	TRBV7-3	CASSFRVYGNTIYF	TGTGCCAGCAGCTTCAGGGTTTACGGAAACACCATATATTTT
few	-	TRBJ1-5	TRBV6-5	CASSYDRTNQPQHF	TGTGCCAGCAGTTACGACAGAACCAATCAGCCCCAGCATTTT
-	TRBD1	TRBJ1-2	TRBV5-4	CASSSGQGAGGYTF	TGTGCCAGCAGCTCCGGACAGGGGGCAGGTGGCTACACCTTC
-	TRBD2	TRBJ2-2	TRBV5-4	CASSLVGGSVTGELFF	TGTGCCAGCAGCCTGGTGGGCGGGAGTGTTACCGGGGAGCTGTTTTTT
once	TRBD2	TRBJ2-1	TRBV14	CASSQWARTSYNEQFF	TGTGCCAGCAGCCAATGGGCCCGGACTAGCTACAATGAGCAGTTCTTC
-	-	TRBJ2-3	TRBV30	CAWSVRQGLTDTQYF	TGTGCCTGGAGTGTACGTCAGGGGCTCACAGATACGCAGTATTTT
-	-	TRBJ1-5	TRBV28	CASSPPLGGGWGNQPQHF	TGTGCCAGCAGTCCCCCGCTGGGGGGGGGCTGGGGCAATCAGCCCCAGCATTTT
-	TRBD2	TRBJ2-1	TRBV12-5	CASGLVLAEVYNEQFF	TGTGCTAGTGGTTTGGTACTAGCGGAAGTTTACAATGAGCAGTTCTTC
-	TRBD1	TRBJ1-1	TRBV7-2	CASGWTGDTEAFF	TGTGCCAGCGGATGGACAGGGGACACTGAAGCTTTCTTT
once	TRBD2	TRBJ2-7	TRBV29-1	CSVGAGTSGTYEQYF	TGCAGCGTTGGAGCCGGGACTAGCGGGACCTACGAGCAGTACTTC
once	TRBD2	TRBJ2-5	TRBV5-4	CASSCRLAGHGGEETQYF	TGTGCCAGCAGCTGCCGACTAGCGGGACATGGGGGGGAGGAGACCCAGTACTTC
-	-	TRBJ2-7	TRBV25-1	CASSESPFTSTYEQYF	TGTGCCAGCAGTGAATCCCCCTTCACTAGCACCTACGAGCAGTACTTC
-	TRBD1	TRBJ2-6	TRBV7-3	CASSLRTGVNSGANVLTF	TGTGCCAGCAGCTTAAGGACAGGGGTAAACTCTGGGGCCAACGTCCTGACTTTC
-	-	TRBJ1-2	TRBV7-2	CASNLGEGGYGYTF	TGTGCCAGCAACCTGGGCGAGGGTGGCTATGGCTACACCTTC
-	-	TRBJ1-1	TRBV28	CASSITRGTAKAFF	TGTGCCAGCAGCATTACAAGGGGGACGGCAAAAGCTTTCTTT
-	-	TRBJ2-5	TRBV9	CASSVAETQYF	TGTGCCAGCAGCGTGGCCGAGACCCAGTACTTC
-	TRBD2	TRBJ2-3	TRBV9	CASSVGLAGGGDTQYF	TGTGCCAGCAGCGTAGGACTAGCGGGAGGTGGGGATACGCAGTATTTT
-	TRBD1	TRBJ2-7	TRBV5-4	CASSIPGTGGDEQYF	TGTGCCAGCAGCATCCCCGGGACAGGGGGCGACGAGCAGTACTTC
-	-	TRBJ2-7	TRBV28	CSSGQGFYEQYF	TGTTCCTCCGGGCAGGGTTTTTACGAGCAGTACTTC
-	TRBD2	TRBJ2-7	TRBV9	CASSAGTSLYEQYF	TGTGCCAGCAGCGCCGGGACTAGTCTCTACGAGCAGTACTTC